This T cell receptor beta chain was sequenced during a study of blood T cell repertoires in COVID-19. About the study: The United States, Italy and Spain were the sources of the acute and convalescent COVID-19 samples.

This CDR3 has 14 residues. Germline V gene sequence: CDR1 MNHNS, CDR2 SASEGT. Between the trimmed V and J ends, which lost 0 bases and 0 bases, there was a span of 6 bases. The table lists this clone with a few counts. In the authors' workflow: Estimation of nucleated cell counts relied on the amplification of reference gene primers. The assay was immunoSEQ multiplex PCR, and TCRdb's table has in-frame clones only and misses some. D and trimming come from the DNA, and the V and J calls and clone size come from that table. This sample has about 120,000 clones, with approximately 90% found just once. The clonotype originates from a human donor in a cohort sampled during active COVID-19. The chain uses TRBV6-1 and TRBJ2-7; D is ambiguous. The sample comprised peripheral blood. CDR3 sequence: CASSEAALSYEQYF. The CDR3 nucleotides are TGTGCCAGCAGTGAAGCAGCTCTCTCCTACGAGCAGTACTTC.